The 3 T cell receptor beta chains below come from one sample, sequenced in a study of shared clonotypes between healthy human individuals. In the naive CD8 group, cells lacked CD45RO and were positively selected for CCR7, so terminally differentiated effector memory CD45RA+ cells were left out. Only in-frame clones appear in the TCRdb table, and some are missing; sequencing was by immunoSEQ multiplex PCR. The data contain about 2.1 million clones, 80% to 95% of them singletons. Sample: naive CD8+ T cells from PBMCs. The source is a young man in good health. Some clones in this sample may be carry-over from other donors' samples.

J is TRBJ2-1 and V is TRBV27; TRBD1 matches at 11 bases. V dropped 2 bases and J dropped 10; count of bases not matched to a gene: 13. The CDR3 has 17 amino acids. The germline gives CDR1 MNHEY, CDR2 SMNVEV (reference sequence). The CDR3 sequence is CASSLGPGTGGPWEQFF. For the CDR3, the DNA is TGTGCCAGCAGTTTAGGCCCCGGGACAGGGGGGCCTTGGGAGCAGTTCTTC.

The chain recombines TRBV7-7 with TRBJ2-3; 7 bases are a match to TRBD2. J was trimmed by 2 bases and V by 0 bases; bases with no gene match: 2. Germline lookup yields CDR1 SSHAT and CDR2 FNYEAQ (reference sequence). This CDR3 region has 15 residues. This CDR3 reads CASSLALAATDTQYF. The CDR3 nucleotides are TGTGCCAGCAGCTTAGCCCTAGCGGCCACAGATACGCAGTATTTT.

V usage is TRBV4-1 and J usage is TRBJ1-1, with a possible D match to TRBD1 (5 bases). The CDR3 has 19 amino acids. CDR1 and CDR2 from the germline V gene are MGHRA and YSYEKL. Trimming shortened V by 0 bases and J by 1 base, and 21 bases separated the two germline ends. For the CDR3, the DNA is TGCGCCAGCAGCCAAGATAGACCCCCGGGGGAGGGCACGAACACTGAAGCTTTCTTT. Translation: CASSQDRPPGEGTNTEAFF.